This entry is about one TCR beta chain. Its antigen remains unknown. The CDR3 contains 16 residues. Germline V gene lookup returns CDR1 SGHRS and CDR2 YFSETQ. V lost 4 bases to trimming and J lost 3 bases, with 18 bases between them. 60 Vbeta and 13 Jbeta primers were used in PCR. The method was immunoSEQ multiplex PCR; TCRdb's version includes in-frame clones alone and lacks a portion of them. The sample shows 99,000 or so clones, 60% to 80% of them seen only once. The sample belongs to a study of cytomegalovirus exposure and HLA in healthy donors. Study-level results: The study assumed roughly uniform donor sequencing depth for presence/absence analyses. HLA alleles showed associations with some 17,000 TCR beta sequences in a later analysis, at a 0.05 false discovery rate. Sequences of the TCR beta chain were said to predict the HLA-A and HLA-B alleles of most subjects accurately.

The chain carries TRBV5-1 and TRBJ2-3; D is undetermined. The clonotype originates from a man aged 25-45 years in good health and CMV-seronegative. The specimen was PBMCs. The CDR3 coding sequence is TGCGCCAGCAGCCCTTCGACTCGTTATGGGACAGATACGCAGTATTTT. It codes for CASSPSTRYGTDTQYF.